This TCR beta chain was sequenced during a study of blood T cell repertoires in COVID-19. Background on the study: Donors in the United States, Italy and Spain gave samples during acute or convalescent COVID-19.

Per the original methods: Nucleated cell counts were estimated from reference gene primer amplification. Profiling relied on immunoSEQ multiplex PCR, and the TCRdb table lists in-frame clones only, not all of them. V, J and clone size are taken as reported in that table, and D and trimming were inferred from the DNA itself. The sample has 450,000 or so clones; 80% to 95% are singletons. Germline CDR1 SQVTM, CDR2 ANQGSEA. V was clipped by 2 bases and J by 4 bases, with 8 bases between them. The CDR3 spans 13 residues. Membership in each cohort depended on participant-reported clinical history. Donors in Cohort 3 counted as recovered after two negative PCRs, clearance, or symptom resolution.

This receptor was taken from a young man who had recovered from COVID-19. The rearrangement joins TRBV29-1 to TRBJ2-2; D is possibly TRBD2 (5 bases). Material: PBMCs or T cells enriched from blood (not recorded which). The CDR3 is CSVEREGTGELFF. The CDR3 coding sequence is TGCAGCGTTGAACGAGAGGGCACCGGGGAGCTGTTTTTT.